This TCR beta chain is drawn from a study of blood T cell repertoires in COVID-19. Overall study: COVID-19 samples from acute and convalescent phases originated in the United States, Italy and Spain.

Data came from immunoSEQ multiplex PCR; TCRdb stores just in-frame clones and leaves some out. The profile shows 250,000 to 400,000 clones, roughly 90% of them singletons. CDR1 is SGHAT, CDR2 FQDESV, per germline (reference sequence). V lost 6 bases and J lost 5, with 19 bases in between. This CDR3 is built from 15 residues. Followed over time, Seattle patients had been enrolled while infection was active. Sequencing was carried out using peripheral blood. This TCR was recovered from a woman aged 30 to 39 with COVID-19, enrolled during active disease. This chain joins TRBV11-1 and TRBJ1-1; no firm D call. CDR3 sequence (DNA): TGTGCCAGCAGTTCTCCCGCTGCCGGGAGGACTGAAGCTTTCTTT. This encodes CASSSPAAGRTEAFF.